This T cell receptor (beta chain) was captured by sequencing in a study of a mutant IDH1 vaccine in newly diagnosed glioma. Study-level information: Patients began vaccination 4-6 weeks after radiotherapy alone, or with temozolomide cycles. Treated patients comprised around 60% males and approximately 38% females, mean age approximately 38 years.

Note on this clone: Its antigen is as yet unknown.

The repertoire was sequenced with immunoSEQ multiplex PCR; TCRdb's copy has only in-frame clones and lacks some. Of some 60,000 clones listed, roughly 80% are singletons. Time point defined: week 35, safety follow-up. In every dose of vaccine, 300 ug of mutant IDH1 20-mer peptide was given alongside topical imiquimod. CDR3 size: 14 residues. The V gene lost 2 bases and the J gene lost 1 base, with 9 bases spanning the gap. Germline-derived CDR1 and CDR2 are SGHDT and YYEEEE. This chain joins TRBV5-6 and TRBJ1-2; D gene unclear. Source: PBMCs, taken from a glioma patient whose treatment included an IDH1 peptide vaccine. The sequence was obtained from a man aged 35-49 years with glioma. The CDR3 region has the DNA TGTGCCAGCAGCTTATGGGGAAATAACTATGGCTACACCTTC. Protein: CASSLWGNNYGYTF.